These T cell receptor beta chains were read from a single sample in a study of blood T cell repertoires in COVID-19. The protocol was immunoSEQ multiplex PCR, while the TCRdb copy is restricted to in-frame clones and leaves out a portion. The table has 300,000 to 400,000 clones, roughly 84% seen once; the top ten hold 1%. The specimen was peripheral blood. Receptor source: a middle-aged man with active or convalescent COVID-19. The CDR3 runs from the conserved cysteine through the conserved F or W. Each record gives: D gene, J gene, V gene, clone size, CDR3 protein, CDR3 DNA. D genes are given only for firm matches. A row's size may be missing; if present it is once, few, many or a size class.

TRBD1,TRBJ1-5,TRBV7-8,NA,CASSRVTGDQPQHF,TGTGCCAGCAGCCGAGTGACAGGGGATCAGCCCCAGCATTTT
TRBD1,TRBJ1-4,TRBV24-1,NA,CATSDERAGTGGREKLFF,TGTGCCACCAGTGATGAACGAGCCGGGACAGGAGGTCGGGAAAAACTGTTTTTT
TRBD2,TRBJ2-2,TRBV24-1,NA,CATSTSGAVASGRWSTGELFF,TGTGCCACCAGTACCTCGGGGGCTGTGGCTAGCGGGAGATGGTCAACCGGGGAGCTGTTTTTT
TRBD1,TRBJ2-5,TRBV5-1,NA,CASSFGTGFQETQYF,TGCGCCAGCAGCTTCGGGACAGGGTTCCAAGAGACCCAGTACTTC
NA,TRBJ2-7,TRBV28,once,CASSFPGDFYEQYF,TGTGCCAGCAGTTTCCCGGGGGACTTTTACGAGCAGTACTTC
NA,TRBJ2-1,TRBV7-2,NA,CASSSLRGGNEQFF,TGTGCCAGCAGCTCCCTAAGGGGTGGGAATGAGCAGTTCTTC
NA,TRBJ1-4,TRBV2,NA,CASSDPSLRIEKLFF,TGTGCCAGCAGTGACCCAAGTCTGAGGATTGAAAAACTGTTTTTT
NA,TRBJ1-1,TRBV5-1,NA,CASSFAGENTEAFF,TGCGCCAGCAGCTTTGCAGGGGAGAACACTGAAGCTTTCTTT
TRBD1,TRBJ1-6,TRBV28,NA,CVSSSAMLDRASSPLHF,TGTGTCAGCAGTTCCGCGATGCTCGACAGGGCCAGTTCACCCCTCCACTTT
TRBD2,TRBJ2-5,TRBV11-2,NA,CASSLAGGEGTQYF,TGTGCCAGCAGCTTAGCGGGGGGAGAGGGGACCCAGTACTTC
NA,TRBJ1-1,TRBV10-1,NA,CASSEGGLNTEAFF,TGCGCCAGCAGTGAGGGGGGGTTGAACACTGAAGCTTTCTTT